Presented here are 14 T cell receptor beta chains from one specimen sequenced in a study of beta chain features in type 1 diabetes. Study-level findings and limits: Shorter TCRB CDR3s, moderately but significantly so, were found in Type 1 diabetes patients in all four CD4+ subsets.

These receptors lack a known antigen. Isolated RNA was reverse transcribed in full, so expressed TCRB transcripts were sequenced. The protocol was immunoSEQ multiplex PCR, while the TCRdb copy is restricted to in-frame clones and leaves out a portion. The sample includes about 120,000 clones, 17% of them seen just once. The sample was central memory CD4+ T cells from blood. The source is a man aged 18 to 29 with type 1 diabetes.

The genes are TRBV6-5 and TRBJ1-6; D gene unclear. The CDR3 has 13 amino acids. Germline V gene lookup returns CDR1 MNHEY and CDR2 SVGAGI. The V end lost 5 bases, the J end lost 8 bases, and 10 bases lay between the germline ends. The CDR3 region has the DNA TGTGCCAGCAGTGATAAGTCAGATTCACCCCTCCACTTT. Protein sequence: CASSDKSDSPLHF.

This clone was observed a few times. The chain carries TRBV11-2 and TRBJ2-5; D perhaps matches TRBD2 (5 bases). This CDR3 comprises 15 residues. The V gene's germline CDR1 is SGHAT and CDR2 FQNNGV. V gave up 4 bases and J gave up 5 bases, with 17 bases separating them. Here the CDR3 DNA reads TGTGCCAGCAGCTCAATCCGGGGTCGAATCGAGACCCAGTACTTC. As protein: CASSSIRGRIETQYF.

The table lists this clone with a few counts. The chain uses TRBV7-9 and TRBJ2-3; D is ambiguous. The germline gives CDR1 SEHNR, CDR2 FQNEAQ (reference sequence). This CDR3 spans 13 amino acids. V dropped 6 bases and J dropped 2 bases, with 9 bases sitting between them. The CDR3 region is CASREQSTDTQYF. CDR3 sequence (DNA): TGTGCCAGCAGAGAACAATCCACAGATACGCAGTATTTT. The variable domain in full, completed from reference TRBV7-9 and TRBJ2-3, reads DTGVSQNPRHKITKRGQNVTFRCDPISEHNRLYWYRQTLGQGPEFLTYFQNEAQLEKSRLLSDRFSAERPKGSFSTLEIQRTEQGDSAMYLCASREQSTDTQYFGPGTRLTVL.

This clone showed up just a few times. The chain carries TRBV5-6 and TRBJ2-2, with D possibly matching TRBD2 (6 bases). This CDR3 contains 17 residues. Deletions cut 0 bases from V and 4 bases from J, with 16 bases between. Germline assignment: CDR1 SGHDT and CDR2 YYEEEE. CDR3 protein: CASSLVDIRAGTGELFF. DNA for the CDR3: TGTGCCAGCAGCTTGGTAGATATAAGAGCGGGCACCGGGGAGCTGTTTTTT.

V usage is TRBV18 and J usage is TRBJ2-1; TRBD1 agrees at 11 bases. This CDR3 comprises 17 residues. Per the germline V gene, CDR1 is KGHSH and CDR2 is LQKENI. J was trimmed by 5 bases and V by 4 bases; bases with no gene match: 10. Here the CDR3 reads CASSRGQGGVLDNEQFF. In nucleotides, the CDR3 is TGTGCCAGCTCACGGGGACAGGGGGGCGTTTTGGACAATGAGCAGTTCTTC.

The sample holds a few counts of this clone. CDR3 amino acids: CAWRVYSTAYNSPLHF. The DNA for the CDR3 is TGTGCCTGGAGAGTTTACTCGACGGCTTATAATTCACCCCTCCACTTT. The chain employs TRBV30 and TRBJ1-6; D uncertain. This CDR3 is 16 amino acids long. Germline assignment: CDR1 GTSNPN and CDR2 SVGIG (reference sequence). V was trimmed by 3 bases and J by 4 bases, leaving 16 bases between them.

The CDR3 loop is CASSERLTVNTEAFF. The DNA of the CDR3 is TGTGCCAGCAGTGAAAGATTGACAGTGAACACTGAAGCTTTCTTT. The chain links TRBV6-1 to TRBJ1-1; perhaps TRBD1 as D (5 bases). V was pared by 2 bases and J by 0 bases, with 10 bases between. Per the germline V gene, CDR1 is MNHNS and CDR2 is SASEGT. The CDR3 extends over 15 amino acids.

There are a few counts of this clone. The CDR3 nucleotides are TGTGCCAGCAGCTTAGCTGAAAAGACTGAGCAGTTCTTC. Its translation is CASSLAEKTEQFF. J is TRBJ2-1 and V is TRBV7-2; D is unresolved. Trimming removed 0 bases from V and 9 bases from J, with 9 bases in between. The CDR3 extends over 13 amino acids. Per the germline V gene, CDR1 is SGHTA and CDR2 is FQGNSA.

The table lists this clone with a few counts. The chain is built from TRBV14 and TRBJ2-1, with a weak D call TRBD1 (6 bases). The CDR3 contains 16 residues. Per the germline V gene, CDR1 is SGHDN and CDR2 is FVKESK. The ends were cut back, 1 base at V and 2 bases at J, with 12 bases in the middle. CDR3: CASSQVQGTTYNEQFF. DNA for the CDR3: TGTGCCAGCAGCCAAGTGCAGGGGACAACCTACAATGAGCAGTTCTTC. Variable domain in full (rest from reference TRBV14 and TRBJ2-1): EAGVTQFPSHSVIEKGQTVTLRCDPISGHDNLYWYRRVMGKEIKFLLHFVKESKQDESGMPNNRFLAERTGGTYSTLKVQPAELEDSGVYFCASSQVQGTTYNEQFFGPGTRLTVL.

This clone was seen more than once but under ten times. The V call is TRBV19, the J call TRBJ1-5; tentative D call: TRBD1 (5 bases). Per the germline V gene, CDR1 is LNHDA and CDR2 is SQIVND (reference sequence). This CDR3 is built from 15 residues. Trimming stripped 5 bases from V and 7 bases from J, with 18 bases between. This chain's CDR3 is CASSLTIMWGQPQHF. The CDR3 DNA sequence: TGTGCCAGTAGTCTTACTATAATGTGGGGGCAGCCCCAGCATTTT.

The chain is built from TRBV29-1 and TRBJ2-2; D is possibly TRBD1 (6 bases). Germline V lookup: CDR1 SQVTM, CDR2 ANQGSEA. The CDR3 is 14 residues long. Trimming took 4 bases from V and 2 from J, leaving 11 bases between them. The CDR3: CSVVPGANTGELFF. In DNA, the CDR3 is TGCAGCGTTGTTCCAGGGGCCAACACCGGGGAGCTGTTTTTT.

This clone came up many times. The chain uses TRBV4-1 and TRBJ2-1; 7 nucleotides agree with TRBD1. The V segment lost 4 bases and the J segment 5 bases; nucleotides outside the gene matches: 5. The germline gives CDR1 MGHRA, CDR2 YSYEKL. The CDR3 contains 14 residues. CDR3 DNA: TGCGCCAGCAGCCGCCAAACAGGGGACAATGAGCAGTTCTTC. Translating gives CASSRQTGDNEQFF.

In its sample, this clone was seen many times. The chain recombines TRBV14 with TRBJ1-1; 10 nucleotides agree with TRBD1. Trimming took 5 bases from V and 3 from J; bases not matched to a gene: 3. The CDR3 totals 14 residues. CDR1 SGHDN and CDR2 FVKESK come from the germline V gene. The DNA for the CDR3 is TGTGCCAGCAGCACAGGACAGGGGGACACTGAAGCTTTCTTT. Translating gives CASSTGQGDTEAFF.

The chain joins TRBV30 to TRBJ1-5; a weak D match, TRBD1 (5 bases). The CDR3 consists of 16 residues. V lost 1 base and J 1 base, leaving 14 bases between the germline ends. CDR1 GTSNPN and CDR2 SVGIG come from the germline V gene (reference sequence). CDR3 loop: CAWSGTWGVSNQPQHF. The CDR3 region has the DNA TGTGCCTGGAGTGGTACTTGGGGGGTCAGCAATCAGCCCCAGCATTTT.